These 23 T cell receptor beta chains came from one sample sequenced in a study of T-cell reconstitution after alpha-beta-depleted transplantation in children. Molecular barcoding with unique molecular identifiers was used for the TCRbeta library. TCRdb used MiXCR to reprocess the PCR reads, holding one entry per CDR3 protein. The sample holds hundreds of thousands of distinct CDR3 sequences, 16% seen once. The sample consisted of PBMCs from the stem cell graft donor, taken from the stem cell graft. All receptors come from a human donor who donated a stem cell graft to a child with acute myeloid leukemia.

The V gene is TRBV30, the J gene TRBJ1-5; D is unclear. Trimming took off 3 bases at V and 0 bases at J, with 3 bases between the two ends. CDR3 length: 12 amino acids. CDR1 GTSNPN and CDR2 SVGIG come from the germline V gene (reference sequence). The CDR3 nucleotides read TGTGCCTGGAGGGGTAGCAATCAGCCCCAGCATTTT. Its protein is CAWRGSNQPQHF.

The V and J genes are TRBV5-1 and TRBJ1-1; unclear D gene. Per germline, CDR1 SGHRS and CDR2 YFSETQ. Trimming took 0 bases from V and 3 from J, leaving 15 bases between them. The CDR3 runs to 16 residues. The DNA for the CDR3 is TGCGCCAGCAGCTTGGAGCCGCGGCATAAAGACACTGAAGCTTTCTTT. This translates into CASSLEPRHKDTEAFF.

This clonotype has at least ten counts. The V and J genes are TRBV20-1 and TRBJ1-5; 7 bases align to TRBD1. This CDR3 spans 17 amino acids. Per the germline V gene, CDR1 is DFQATT and CDR2 is SNEGSKA (reference sequence). The junction had 13 bases not matched to a gene; V was cut back by 5 bases and J by 0 bases. In nucleotides, the CDR3 is TGCAGTGCTCAGGGGGACAAATTCTCATATAGCAATCAGCCCCAGCATTTT. Amino acids: CSAQGDKFSYSNQPQHF.

The V and J genes are TRBV27 and TRBJ1-5; 10 positions agree with TRBD1. Germline V gives CDR1 MNHEY, CDR2 SMNVEV (reference sequence). The junction had 10 bases not matched to a gene; V was cut back by 2 bases and J by 6 bases. The CDR3 runs 17 residues. Here the CDR3 DNA reads TGTGCCAGCAGTTTAGGGGTGGGACAGGGGTTCATTCAGCCCCAGCATTTT. It specifies CASSLGVGQGFIQPQHF.

The V call is TRBV25-1, the J call TRBJ2-3; D unclear. CDR1 MGHDK and CDR2 SYGVNS come from the germline V gene. V was shortened by 6 bases and J by 3 bases, with 13 bases between the two germline ends. The CDR3 totals 14 residues. The chain's CDR3 is CASSHYLGTDTQYF. For the CDR3, the DNA is TGTGCCAGCAGCCATTACCTAGGAACAGATACGCAGTATTTT.

Here the CDR3 reads CASSHQNIQYF. CDR3 sequence (DNA): TGCGCCAGCAGCCACCAAAACATTCAGTACTTC. V is TRBV4-1 and J is TRBJ2-4, with D unclear. The CDR3 totals 11 residues. Trimming removed 3 bases at V and 5 bases at J, with 2 bases between. CDR1 and CDR2 (germline): MGHRA, YSYEKL.

This clonotype has a count of ten or more. V and J are TRBV25-1 and TRBJ1-2; D gene uncertain. The CDR3 contains 12 residues. Trimming removed 2 bases at V and 7 bases at J, with 8 bases between. Per germline, CDR1 MGHDK and CDR2 SYGVNS. This CDR3 reads CASSEGKAGYTF. The CDR3 DNA reads TGTGCCAGCAGTGAAGGGAAAGCTGGCTACACCTTC.

This clonotype appeared many times. The chain employs TRBV20-1 and TRBJ2-7; the D call may be TRBD1 or TRBD2 (6 bases each). Trimming removed 2 bases at V and 1 base at J, with 15 bases between. CDR1 is DFQATT and CDR2 is SNEGSKA in the germline V gene (reference sequence). The CDR3 covers 15 residues. The CDR3 protein is CSARRARGPSYEQYF. In nucleotides, the CDR3 is TGCAGTGCTAGAAGAGCCCGGGGGCCTTCCTACGAGCAGTACTTC.

This clonotype was recorded at least ten times. V and J are TRBV20-1 and TRBJ1-1, with a tentative D call TRBD1 (5 bases). The germline V and J ends were trimmed by 6 bases and 3 bases, with 14 bases remaining between them. CDR3 length: 13 residues. The germline V gene encodes CDR1 DFQATT and CDR2 SNEGSKA (reference sequence). CDR3 loop: CSAPPDRDTEAFF. CDR3 nucleotide sequence: TGCAGTGCCCCGCCCGACAGAGACACTGAAGCTTTCTTT.

The CDR3 sequence: CSAPQAPTYEQYF. The DNA for the CDR3 is TGCAGTGCTCCCCAGGCCCCAACCTACGAGCAGTACTTC. The chain is built from TRBV20-1 and TRBJ2-7; D is unclear. Germline V lookup: CDR1 DFQATT, CDR2 SNEGSKA (reference sequence). V was pared by 5 bases and J by 2 bases, with 13 bases between. The CDR3 spans 13 residues.

The table lists this clonotype with a few counts. CDR3 protein: CASSSQPGQGLYEQYV. Here the CDR3 DNA reads TGCGCCAGCAGCTCGCAACCGGGACAGGGACTCTACGAGCAGTACGTC. The chain uses TRBV5-1 and TRBJ2-7; TRBD1 matches at 9 bases. The V gene end was trimmed by 3 bases and the J gene end by 3 bases; junction bases not matched to a gene: 10. Germline V gene data show CDR1 as SGHRS and CDR2 as YFSETQ. The CDR3 runs to 16 residues.

This clonotype was detected many times. This rearrangement joins TRBV12-3 or TRBV12-4 to TRBJ1-5, with a tentative D call TRBD1 (6 bases). Trimming removed 7 bases from V and 3 bases from J, with 10 bases in between. CDR3 length: 13 residues. DNA for the CDR3: TGTGCCAGCAAGGGGGGGGACAATCAGCCCCAGCATTTT. It is translated as CASKGGDNQPQHF.

This clonotype was counted ten times or more. This chain connects TRBV15 to TRBJ1-5; D is unclear. The CDR3 totals 17 residues. Germline CDR1 and CDR2: LNHNV and YYDKDF (reference sequence). V lost 0 bases, J lost 3 bases, and 15 bases lay in between. As DNA, the CDR3 is TGTGCCACCAGCAGAGATCTTGCACGGGCTTACAATCAGCCCCAGCATTTT. This codes for CATSRDLARAYNQPQHF. Together with reference TRBV15 and TRBJ1-5, the CDR3 gives the full variable domain: DAMVIQNPRYQVTQFGKPVTLSCSQTLNHNVMYWYQQKSSQAPKLLFHYYDKDFNNEADTPDNFQSRRPNTSFCFLDIRSPGLGDTAMYLCATSRDLARAYNQPQHFGDGTRLSIL.

This clonotype was counted a single time. This chain uses TRBV5-6 with TRBJ1-2, with D tentatively TRBD1 (5 bases). Germline CDR1 SGHDT, CDR2 YYEEEE. V was trimmed by 1 base and J by 8 bases, leaving 12 bases between them. The CDR3 loop spans 13 amino acids. The CDR3 DNA reads TGTGCCAGCAGCTTGCGGGACTGGGAAGGCTACACCTTC. Amino acid sequence: CASSLRDWEGYTF.

This clonotype was observed many times. V gene TRBV5-1 combines with J gene TRBJ2-5; D may be TRBD2 (5 bases). Trimming cost V 0 bases and J 6 bases, with 9 bases left between them. CDR1 is SGHRS, CDR2 YFSETQ, per germline. CDR3 length: 13 amino acids. The DNA of the CDR3 is TGCGCCAGCAGCTTGGACGGGGAAAAGACCCAGTACTTC. Translating it yields CASSLDGEKTQYF. Looking up the rest from reference TRBV5-1 and TRBJ2-5 gives the full variable domain: KAGVTQTPRYLIKTRGQQVTLSCSPISGHRSVSWYQQTPGQGLQFLFEYFSETQRNKGNFPGRFSGRQFSNSRSEMNVSTLELGDSALYLCASSLDGEKTQYFGPGTRLLVL.

The table lists this clonotype with many counts. This chain links TRBV20-1 with TRBJ1-4; the D gene is possibly TRBD1 (6 bases). Trimming stripped 2 bases from V and 8 bases from J, with 15 bases between. The CDR3 totals 14 residues. CDR1 DFQATT and CDR2 SNEGSKA come from the germline V gene (reference sequence). The CDR3 protein is CSARLGGREEKLFF. For the CDR3, the DNA is TGCAGTGCTAGATTAGGGGGAAGGGAAGAAAAACTGTTTTTT.

The J gene is TRBJ1-5, the V gene TRBV10-3, with D unresolved. The CDR3 contains 18 residues. Trimming stripped 8 bases from V and 0 bases from J, with 23 bases between. Germline V gives CDR1 ENHRY, CDR2 SYGVKD. CDR3 nucleotides: TGTGCCATCTGTTTATCTGACGGGGAGGGCAATAGCAATCAGCCCCAGCATTTT. As protein: CAICLSDGEGNSNQPQHF.

This clonotype was seen only a few times. The V gene is TRBV6-5, the J gene TRBJ2-7, with 8 bases that match TRBD1. Trimming removed 4 bases from V and 3 bases from J; junction bases left unmatched: 5. Germline CDR1 reads MNHEY; CDR2 reads SVGAGI. This CDR3 is built from 14 residues. CDR3: CASSSTGVGYEQYV. The CDR3 DNA sequence: TGTGCCAGCAGTTCGACAGGGGTTGGCTACGAGCAGTACGTC.

This clonotype was counted a few times. The chain is built from TRBV25-1 and TRBJ2-5, with D maybe TRBD2 (6 bases). The CDR3 runs to 17 residues. Trimming left V 2 bases short and J 1 base short, with 17 bases between. Germline CDR1 reads MGHDK; CDR2 reads SYGVNS. CDR3 DNA: TGTGCCAGCAGTGAAAGGAGGCTAGCGAGAGGCCAAGAGACCCAGTACTTC. It encodes CASSERRLARGQETQYF.

This clonotype was observed many times. The V call is TRBV7-2, the J call TRBJ2-4; 7 bases align to TRBD1. This CDR3 has 16 residues. V lost 1 base and J lost 2; bases outside the gene matches: 5. Germline lookup yields CDR1 SGHTA and CDR2 FQGNSA. CDR3 nucleotide sequence: TGTGCCAGCAGCTTAGGCTACAGGGGTTCCAAAAACATTCAGTACTTC. Protein product: CASSLGYRGSKNIQYF.

This chain joins TRBV4-1 and TRBJ2-3; 10 bases agree with TRBD2. This CDR3 region has 17 residues. The germline gives CDR1 MGHRA, CDR2 YSYEKL. With 1 base clipped from V and 2 bases from J, the junction kept 6 bases outside the gene matches. The CDR3: CASSQARLAGDTDTQYF. CDR3 sequence (DNA): TGCGCCAGCAGCCAAGCGAGGCTAGCGGGGGACACAGATACGCAGTATTTT.

The genes are TRBV7-2 and TRBJ2-7, with 8 bases aligning to TRBD1. V lost 6 bases, J lost 2 bases, and 3 bases stayed unmatched. CDR1 and CDR2 from the germline V gene are SGHTA and FQGNSA. The CDR3 consists of 13 residues. CDR3 residues: CASSQTGAYEQYF. In nucleotides, the CDR3 is TGTGCCAGCAGTCAGACAGGGGCCTACGAGCAGTACTTC.

The chain combines TRBV20-1 with TRBJ2-3; tentatively, D is TRBD2 (5 bases). The CDR3 spans 15 residues. Germline CDR1 and CDR2: DFQATT and SNEGSKA (reference sequence). Trimming left V 1 base short and J 1 base short, with 12 bases between. CDR3 protein: CSARVLLVGTDTQYF. DNA for the CDR3: TGCAGTGCTAGAGTTTTACTAGTAGGCACAGATACGCAGTATTTT.